These 25 T cell receptor beta chains share one sample of origin, sequenced in a study of T cell changes during pregnancy in multiple sclerosis. TCRdb keeps only in-frame clones here, not all; method: immunoSEQ multiplex PCR. The profile shows roughly 53,000 clones, approximately 90% of them singletons. The sequencing here drew on CD4+ T cells from peripheral blood mononuclear cells, taken in the second trimester of pregnancy. The receptors were gathered from a female donor in good health, enrolled as a control in a pregnancy study.

This clone occurred once. The chain has TRBV30 and TRBJ1-4, with 9 bases lining up with TRBD1. The ends lost 2 bases at V and 7 bases at J; junction bases unmatched: 8. The germline V gene encodes CDR1 GTSNPN and CDR2 SVGIG (reference sequence). The CDR3 totals 15 residues. The CDR3 nucleotides read TGTGCCTGGAGTCCCCTGGGACAGGGAACTGAAAAACTGTTTTTT. Protein sequence: CAWSPLGQGTEKLFF.

The chain couples TRBV27 to TRBJ2-3; a weak D match, TRBD2 (6 bases). Trimming pared 6 bases from V and 1 base from J, leaving 14 bases between. The CDR3 consists of 15 residues. Germline V gene data show CDR1 as MNHEY and CDR2 as SMNVEV (reference sequence). Here the CDR3 reads CASRSVGGGTDTQYF. The CDR3 bases are TGTGCCAGCAGGTCCGTGGGAGGTGGCACAGATACGCAGTATTTT.

The rearrangement joins TRBV25-1 to TRBJ2-5; tentative D call: TRBD2 (7 bases). Between the trimmed V and J ends, which lost 6 bases and 3 bases, there was a span of 20 bases. Germline CDR1 and CDR2: MGHDK and SYGVNS. The length of the CDR3 is 16 residues. The CDR3 region is CASRTPLGGGKETQYF. Written as DNA, the CDR3 is TGTGCCAGCAGGACCCCCTTAGGGGGGGGAAAAGAGACCCAGTACTTC.

The chain recombines TRBV4-1 with TRBJ1-6; D is uncertain. The CDR3 sequence is 14 residues long. Germline CDR1 reads MGHRA; CDR2 reads YSYEKL. Trimming took 0 bases from V and 7 from J, leaving 7 bases between them. The CDR3 region is CASSQEPGNSPLHF. CDR3 bases: TGCGCCAGCAGCCAAGAGCCGGGAAATTCACCCCTCCACTTT.

The chain carries TRBV4-3 and TRBJ1-6; 12 bases fit TRBD1. V trimming: 1 base; J trimming: 10 bases; junction bases outside the gene matches: 5. Germline CDR1 is LGHNA and CDR2 is YSLEER. The CDR3 consists of 16 residues. CDR3 coding DNA: TGCGCCAGCAGCCAAGTCGGGACAGGGGGCCTGTCACCCCTCCACTTT. Translating it yields CASSQVGTGGLSPLHF.

The J gene is TRBJ2-3, the V gene TRBV18, with a tentative D call TRBD2 (8 bases). The ends were cut back, 2 bases at V and 5 bases at J, with 23 bases in the middle. This CDR3 has 18 amino acids. Germline-derived CDR1 and CDR2 are KGHSH and LQKENI. The CDR3 region is CASSPRQGGSGVGDTQYF. CDR3 nucleotide sequence: TGTGCCAGCTCACCAAGACAGGGAGGTAGCGGGGTCGGAGATACGCAGTATTTT. Full variable domain (outside the CDR3, taken from reference TRBV18 and TRBJ2-3): NAGVMQNPRHLVRRRGQEARLRCSPMKGHSHVYWYRQLPEEGLKFMVYLQKENIIDESGMPKERFSAEFPKEGPSILRIQQVVRGDSAAYFCASSPRQGGSGVGDTQYFGPGTRLTVL.

DNA of the CDR3: TGCGCCAGCAGTGAAAACGGGGGGGCGGGGACCCAGTACTTC. This translates into CASSENGGAGTQYF. V is TRBV10-2 and J is TRBJ2-5, with 8 bases fitting TRBD2. Trimming removed 3 bases from V and 7 bases from J; junction bases left unmatched: 7. The CDR3 has 14 amino acids. CDR1 and CDR2 (germline): WSHSY, SAAADI.

The chain combines TRBV7-9 with TRBJ1-2, with 8 bases that match TRBD1. The CDR3 has 14 residues. Trimming took 5 bases from V and 5 from J; bases not matched to a gene: 7. Germline-derived CDR1 and CDR2 are SEHNR and FQNEAQ (reference sequence). The CDR3 loop reads CASSQTGGLYGYTF. Written as DNA, the CDR3 is TGTGCCAGCAGCCAAACAGGGGGATTATATGGCTACACCTTC.

The rearrangement uses TRBV6-1 and TRBJ2-3; possibly TRBD2 for D (7 bases). This CDR3 region has 18 residues. Germline assignment: CDR1 MNHNS and CDR2 SASEGT. V was clipped by 3 bases and J by 5 bases, with 24 bases between them. The CDR3 DNA follows: TGTGCCAGCAGTGATCCCATCGGGGGGCGGTCCTCCGTAGATACGCAGTATTTT. This gives the protein CASSDPIGGRSSVDTQYF.

V gene TRBV15 combines with J gene TRBJ2-3; D is perhaps TRBD2 (7 bases). The CDR3 has 16 amino acids. CDR1 LNHNV and CDR2 YYDKDF come from the germline V gene (reference sequence). V was shortened by 1 base and J by 4 bases, with 15 bases between the two germline ends. CDR3 DNA sequence: TGTGCCACCAGCAGAGTGGGGGGGGGCAGCTCAGATACGCAGTATTTT. Its protein product is CATSRVGGGSSDTQYF.

This clone was observed once. This chain connects TRBV11-3 to TRBJ1-2; 8 bases line up with TRBD1. The CDR3 totals 14 residues. In germline, CDR1 is SGHNT, CDR2 YENEEA. Germline trimming cut 5 bases from V and 8 bases from J; bases unmatched to any gene: 10. CDR3 in DNA: TGTGCCAGCAGCCCTCTGCTACAGGGGGGCGGCTACACCTTC. Translation gives CASSPLLQGGGYTF.

The chain recombines TRBV9 with TRBJ1-4; D remains unclear. The germline CDR1 and CDR2 sequences are SGDLS and YYNGEE. The CDR3 loop spans 15 amino acids. The V gene lost 0 bases and the J gene lost 8 bases, with 14 bases spanning the gap. The CDR3 sequence: CASSVDDRSGEKLFF. The CDR3 region has the DNA TGTGCCAGCAGCGTAGACGACCGCTCCGGGGAAAAACTGTTTTTT.

V is TRBV18 and J is TRBJ1-1; 9 positions agree with TRBD1. The V segment lost 0 bases and the J segment 4 bases; nucleotides outside the gene matches: 6. Germline-derived CDR1 and CDR2 are KGHSH and LQKENI. The CDR3 has 16 residues. In nucleotides, the CDR3 is TGTGCCAGCTCACCACCTCCGGGACAGGGAAGCACTGAAGCTTTCTTT. Translation: CASSPPPGQGSTEAFF.

The V call is TRBV11-2, the J call TRBJ2-3; TRBD2 is a possible D gene (6 bases). This CDR3 spans 16 amino acids. Germline V gives CDR1 SGHAT, CDR2 FQNNGV. V gave up 1 base and J gave up 1 base, with 12 bases separating them. The chain's CDR3 is CASSLGLAVGTDTQYF. The CDR3 nucleotides read TGTGCCAGCAGCTTAGGCTTAGCGGTCGGCACAGATACGCAGTATTTT.

The CDR3 DNA sequence: TGTGCCAGCAGTTACCGTCTAGCGGGGGGTAGGAATGAGCAGTTCTTC. This codes for CASSYRLAGGRNEQFF. V and J are TRBV6-6 and TRBJ2-1; TRBD2 matches 11 bases. The CDR3 length is 16 residues. Germline assignment: CDR1 MNHNY and CDR2 SVGAGI (reference sequence). With 2 bases clipped from V and 7 bases from J, the junction kept 7 bases outside the gene matches.

The V call is TRBV2, the J call TRBJ2-5; 8 bases fit TRBD1. This CDR3 is 19 amino acids long. With 6 bases clipped from V and 5 bases from J, the junction kept 23 bases outside the gene matches. Germline V lookup: CDR1 SNHLY, CDR2 FYNNEI. The CDR3 nucleotides are TGTGCCAGCAGGTCAGGGGGCACAATAGTCAAGGTGACTGGGGAGACCCAGTACTTC. It translates to CASRSGGTIVKVTGETQYF. The full variable domain, rest sourced from reference TRBV2 and TRBJ2-5, is EPEVTQTPSHQVTQMGQEVILRCVPISNHLYFYWYRQILGQKVEFLVSFYNNEISEKSEIFDDQFSVERPDGSNFTLKIRSTKLEDSAMYFCASRSGGTIVKVTGETQYFGPGTRLLVL.

This clone was detected only once. This chain uses TRBV15 with TRBJ1-5; D not certain. V lost 1 base, J lost 4 bases, and 8 bases lay in between. Germline V gene lookup returns CDR1 LNHNV and CDR2 YYDKDF (reference sequence). The CDR3 extends over 14 amino acids. The CDR3 sequence is CATSRVTSNQPQHF. The CDR3 bases are TGTGCCACCAGCAGAGTTACCAGTAATCAGCCCCAGCATTTT.

The J gene is TRBJ2-5, the V gene TRBV5-4, with D possibly TRBD2 on 5 matching bases. Trimming shortened V by 4 bases and J by 0 bases, and 10 bases separated the two germline ends. The length of the CDR3 is 14 residues. Germline V gene lookup returns CDR1 SGHNT and CDR2 YYREEE (reference sequence). The CDR3 sequence: CASSQRAYQETQYF. The CDR3 DNA reads as TGTGCCAGCAGCCAGAGGGCGTACCAAGAGACCCAGTACTTC. The variable domain in full, with the rest retrieved from reference TRBV5-4 and TRBJ2-5, is ETGVTQSPTHLIKTRGQQVTLRCSSQSGHNTVSWYQQALGQGPQFIFQYYREEENGRGNFPPRFSGLQFPNYSSELNVNALELDDSALYLCASSQRAYQETQYFGPGTRLLVL.

The chain employs TRBV6-5 and TRBJ2-7, with a weak D call TRBD2 (5 bases). Germline V gene lookup returns CDR1 MNHEY and CDR2 SVGAGI. This CDR3 contains 13 residues. Trimming pared 6 bases from V and 3 bases from J, leaving 12 bases between. CDR3 protein: CASRIGLNYEQYF. CDR3 DNA: TGTGCCAGCAGGATCGGACTCAACTACGAGCAGTACTTC.

The gene calls are TRBV7-7 and TRBJ2-1, with 10 positions matching TRBD2. Trimming took 1 base from V and 5 from J; bases not matched to a gene: 11. Germline lookup yields CDR1 SSHAT and CDR2 FNYEAQ (reference sequence). This CDR3 is 18 amino acids long. The CDR3 region has the DNA TGTGCCAGCAGCTTAGGAAGGGCTAGCGGGGGCCGGGACAATGAGCAGTTCTTC. Encoded protein: CASSLGRASGGRDNEQFF.

J is TRBJ2-7 and V is TRBV29-1, with D unresolved. V gave up 5 bases and J gave up 1 base, with 9 bases separating them. Germline V gene sequence: CDR1 SQVTM, CDR2 ANQGSEA. CDR3 size: 12 residues. This chain's CDR3 is CSVRDTSYEQYF. CDR3 bases: TGCAGCGTTCGCGACACATCCTACGAGCAGTACTTC.

The chain carries TRBV10-2 and TRBJ1-3; D is perhaps TRBD1 (6 bases). Germline CDR1 and CDR2: WSHSY and SAAADI. The CDR3 is made up of 14 amino acids. With 5 bases removed from V and 3 bases from J, the gap between germline ends came to 11 bases. CDR3 region: CASSRGLDGNTIYF. CDR3 DNA sequence: TGCGCCAGCAGTAGGGGGTTGGATGGAAACACCATATATTTT.

The chain recombines TRBV6-5 with TRBJ1-1, with 8 nucleotides matching TRBD1. Germline CDR1 reads MNHEY; CDR2 reads SVGAGI. This CDR3 is 13 amino acids long. J gave up 1 base and V 5 bases, and 0 bases lay outside the gene matches. In DNA, the CDR3 is TGTGCCAGCAGTGGACAGGGGAACACTGAAGCTTTCTTT. It is translated as CASSGQGNTEAFF.

The J gene is TRBJ1-5, the V gene TRBV30; D unresolved. V lost 0 bases, J lost 1 base, and 7 bases lay in between. The germline CDR1 and CDR2 sequences are GTSNPN and SVGIG (reference sequence). This CDR3 spans 14 amino acids. The CDR3 spells CAWSVEVSNQPQHF. CDR3 nucleotides: TGTGCCTGGAGTGTCGAGGTGAGCAATCAGCCCCAGCATTTT.

The V call is TRBV7-9, the J call TRBJ1-1, with unresolved D. Trimming took 5 bases from V and 10 from J, leaving 26 bases between them. The CDR3 totals 16 residues. Germline values: CDR1 SEHNR, CDR2 FQNEAQ (reference sequence). The CDR3: CASSRSQRDPPVGAFF. The CDR3 coding sequence is TGTGCCAGCAGCCGGTCCCAACGGGATCCCCCGGTCGGAGCTTTCTTT.